The clone carrying this T cell receptor beta chain was seen repeatedly, ten times or more. The antigen is not known. CDR3 size: 15 residues. After removal of 6 bases from V and 4 bases from J, the junction contained 12 bases not matched to a gene. Germline CDR1 is SQVTM and CDR2 is ANQGSEA. Through a sample-barcoded 5' primer and a J-beta primer mix, a second PCR was run for roughly 7 to 11 cycles. TCRdb recomputed calls from the 5' RACE reads with MiXCR, one row per CDR3 protein. Among roughly 1.6 million distinct CDR3 sequences listed, about 31% were seen once. This sample is part of a study of blood T cells in healthy people across ages. Overall study results and limits: Comparison with aged donors showed that long-lived donors had more naive CD4+ cells and higher diversity.

The sequenced sample was blood. The receptor's source is a woman aged 30 to 39 in good health. V usage is TRBV29-1 and J usage is TRBJ2-7; 10 nucleotides match TRBD2. As DNA, the CDR3 is TGCAGCGTACTCCGCGGCCTAGCGGGAGAGTACGAGCAGTACTTC. It specifies CSVLRGLAGEYEQYF.